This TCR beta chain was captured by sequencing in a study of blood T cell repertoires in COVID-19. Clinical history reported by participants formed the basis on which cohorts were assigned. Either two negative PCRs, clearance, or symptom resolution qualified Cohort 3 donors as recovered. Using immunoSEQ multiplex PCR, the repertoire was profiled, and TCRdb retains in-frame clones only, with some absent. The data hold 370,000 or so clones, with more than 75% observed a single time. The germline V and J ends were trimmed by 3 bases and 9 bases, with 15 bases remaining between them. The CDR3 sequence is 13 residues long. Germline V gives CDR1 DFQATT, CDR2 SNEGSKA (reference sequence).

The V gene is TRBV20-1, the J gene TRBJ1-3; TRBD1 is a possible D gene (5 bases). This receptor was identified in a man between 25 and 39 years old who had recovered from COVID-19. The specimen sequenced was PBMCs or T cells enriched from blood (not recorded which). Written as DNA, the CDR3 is TGCAGTGCTAGTAAGGGACCGGGGGGCACCATATATTTT. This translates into CSASKGPGGTIYF.